What follows describes a single T cell receptor beta chain. The method was immunoSEQ multiplex PCR; TCRdb's version includes in-frame clones alone and lacks a portion of them. The sample contains roughly 120,000 clones, roughly nine tenths of which appear only once. This record comes from a study of blood T cell repertoires in COVID-19. The sequenced sample consisted of peripheral blood. The origin of this receptor is a middle-aged man with active COVID-19.

CDR3 bases: TGTGCCAGCAGCTCAGGGCCAGATACGCAGTATTTT. Its protein is CASSSGPDTQYF. This sequence joins TRBV6-6 and TRBJ2-3, with a weak D call TRBD1 (5 bases). The CDR3 covers 12 residues. V lost 6 bases to trimming and J lost 4 bases, with 8 bases between them. Per the germline V gene, CDR1 is MNHNY and CDR2 is SVGAGI (reference sequence).